This T cell receptor beta chain stems from a study of post-analysis software for immune sequencing data. Study-wide background: Relapsing-remitting, secondary progressive and progressive-relapsing multiple sclerosis courses were included.

J gave up 7 bases and V 4 bases, and 11 bases lay outside the gene matches. Germline V CDR1 and CDR2: SGHRS, YFSETQ. The CDR3 covers 14 residues. Study-wide results and limits: Relative to controls, patients had several TRBV segments at higher frequency, with TRBV5-6, TRBV5-1 and TRBV20-1 among these. Normalized Chao1 diversity was significantly lower in multiple sclerosis patients than in controls. The F measure placed samples prepared in the same batch into strongly shared clusters.

Carried by the TCR beta cDNA libraries were unique molecular identifiers. There were roughly 0.95 to 10 million T cells, and about 500,000 cDNA molecules came from them. One entry per CDR3 protein results from TCRdb running MiXCR on the PCR reads. The table lists about 500,000 distinct CDR3 sequences, roughly 45% of them singletons. Only a few counts were recorded for this clonotype. Its antigen remains unknown. The chain has TRBV5-1 and TRBJ2-7; TRBD1 agrees at 7 bases. The TCR sequence derives from a girl aged 5-17 years with multiple sclerosis. Sequenced input: blood. The CDR3 bases are TGCGCCAGCAGCGAAAGGGGGCGGCCAGAGGAGCAGTACTTC. Its translation: CASSERGRPEEQYF.